What follows describes a single TCR beta chain. The record originates from a study of blood T cell repertoires in COVID-19. In germline, CDR1 is SQVTM, CDR2 ANQGSEA. This CDR3 comprises 15 residues. V shed 2 bases, J shed 3 bases, and the junction held 5 bases outside the gene matches. In the original analysis: Amplified reference gene primers provided the basis for estimating nucleated cell counts. Repertoires were generated with immunoSEQ multiplex PCR, while TCRdb's copy carries only in-frame clones and drops some. V and J calls and clone size come straight from that table; D and trimming were deduced from the DNA. The table lists about 250,000 clones, 70% to 90% of them singletons, with 3% to 3.5% in the top ten.

The receptor's source is a man in his late teens or twenties with active or convalescent COVID-19. The sample was peripheral blood. The chain links TRBV29-1 to TRBJ2-1; 9 positions agree with TRBD2. The CDR3 DNA follows: TGCAGCGTTGAACCGGCTAGCGGGGACTACAATGAGCAGTTCTTC. This sequence encodes CSVEPASGDYNEQFF.